Listed below are T cell receptor gamma chains from one sample, sequenced in a study of Vδ1+ human thymocytes. TCRdb reanalyzed the multiplex PCR reads using CATT. This sample has some 22,000 gamma-chain clones; roughly 13% occur once, and the top ten carry 1.9%. The sequenced material came from Vdelta1+ gamma-delta thymocytes from the thymus. The receptors here all came from a child less than two years old who had congenital heart surgery. Both conserved end residues are part of each CDR3. Clone size is not always given. Where it is, it says once, few, many or a class for expanded clones.

j_call v_call clone_size cdr3_aa cdr3_nt
TRGJ1/TRGJ2 TRGV4 . CATWDDGGYYKKLF TGTGCCACCTGGGATGATGGGGGCTATTATAAGAAACTCTTT
TRGJ1/TRGJ2 TRGV4 . CATWDGLGNKKLF TGTGCCACCTGGGATGGATTGGGTAATAAGAAGCTCTTT
TRGJP2 TRGV3 . CATWGLDDSDWIKTF TGTGCCACCTGGGGCTTGGACGATAGTGATTGGATCAAGACGTTT
TRGJ1/TRGJ2 TRGV4 few CATWDGGYYYKKLF TGTGCCACCTGGGATGGGGGTTATTATTATAAGAAACTCTTT
TRGJ1/TRGJ2 TRGV5 few CATWGGCYYKKLF TGTGCCACCTGGGGAGGGTGTTATTATAAGAAACTCTTT
TRGJP1 TRGV4 few CATWGPWFKIF TGTGCCACCTGGGGTCCTTGGTTCAAGATATTT
TRGJ1/TRGJ2 TRGV9 medium-sized CALWESDYKKLF TGTGCCTTGTGGGAGTCAGATTATAAGAAACTCTTT
TRGJ1/TRGJ2 TRGV9 few CALWEPDYYKKLF TGTGCCTTGTGGGAGCCTGATTATTATAAGAAACTCTTT
TRGJ1/TRGJ2 TRGV9 medium-sized CALWEVRKKLF TGTGCCTTGTGGGAGGTGCGTAAGAAACTCTTT
TRGJ1/TRGJ2 TRGV8 . CATWDKDRNEKLF TGTGCCACCTGGGATAAGGATCGAAATGAGAAACTCTTT
TRGJ1/TRGJ2 TRGV8 few CATWPPDADYYKKLF TGTGCCACCTGGCCTCCCGACGCGGATTATTATAAGAAACTCTTT
TRGJ1/TRGJ2 TRGV9 . CALWEVSNYYRKLF TGTGCCTTGTGGGAGGTGTCGAATTATTATAGGAAACTCTTT
TRGJ1/TRGJ2 TRGV8 few CATWDGVDYYKKLF TGTGCCACCTGGGATGGGGTTGATTATTATAAGAAACTCTTT
TRGJP1 TRGV9 . CALWEPRKTGWFKIF TGTGCCTTGTGGGAGCCTCGCAAAACTGGTTGGTTCAAGATATTT
TRGJP2 TRGV4 few CATWDGLSSDWIKTF TGTGCCACCTGGGATGGTCTCAGTAGTGATTGGATCAAGACGTTT
TRGJ1/TRGJ2 TRGV5 . CATWDRENKKLF TGTGCCACCTGGGACAGGGAAAACAAGAAACTCTTT
TRGJ1/TRGJ2 TRGV5 . CATWDRPPYKKLF TGTGCCACCTGGGACAGGCCTCCATATAAGAAACTCTTT
TRGJP1 TRGV9 few CALWEVDYTTGWFKIF TGTGCCTTGTGGGAGGTCGACTATACCACTGGTTGGTTCAAGATATTT
TRGJP1 TRGV8 medium-sized CATWITGWFKIF TGTGCCACCTGGATCACTGGTTGGTTCAAGATATTT
TRGJ1/TRGJ2 TRGV3 . CATWDTDPPLLNYYKKLF TGTGCCACCTGGGACACAGATCCGCCCTTGTTGAATTATTATAAGAAACTCTTT
TRGJ1/TRGJ2 TRGV9 few CALWEVTELARYKKLF TGTGCCTTGTGGGAGGTGACGGAGTTGGCTCGATATAAGAAACTCTTT
TRGJ1/TRGJ2 TRGV5 few CATWDPRDYFKKLF TGTGCCACCTGGGACCCTAGGGATTATTTTAAGAAACTCTTT
TRGJ1/TRGJ2 TRGV3 . CATWERGYYKKLF TGTGCCACCTGGGAAAGGGGTTATTATAAGAAACTCTTT
TRGJ1/TRGJ2 TRGV4 . CATWDGGHYKKLF TGTGCCACCTGGGATGGTGGCCATTATAAGAAACTCTTT
TRGJ1/TRGJ2 TRGV4 . CATWDGLKVVLSGKKLF TGTGCCACCTGGGATGGGCTTAAGGTCGTCTTATCTGGTAAGAAACTCTTT
TRGJ1/TRGJ2 TRGV4 few CATWNQPYYYKKLF TGTGCCACCTGGAATCAACCTTATTATTATAAGAAACTCTTT
TRGJP TRGV9 few CALWEGPLQELGKKIKVF TGTGCCTTGTGGGAGGGGCCACTGCAAGAGTTGGGCAAAAAAATCAAGGTATTT
TRGJ1/TRGJ2 TRGV5 few CATWDVTYTDPESNYYKKLF TGTGCCACCTGGGACGTCACATATACAGACCCCGAATCGAATTATTATAAGAAACTCTTT
TRGJ1/TRGJ2 TRGV5 medium-sized CATWDRPHKKLF TGTGCCACCTGGGACAGGCCGCATAAGAAACTCTTT
TRGJ1/TRGJ2 TRGV2 few CATWTSGGHYKKLF TGTGCCACCTGGACCTCAGGAGGCCATTATAAGAAACTCTTT
TRGJ1/TRGJ2 TRGV5 . CATWDLSYKKLF TGTGCCACCTGGGACCTAAGTTATAAGAAACTCTTT
TRGJP1 TRGV8 few CATWDTSGWFKIF TGTGCCACCTGGGATACTAGTGGTTGGTTCAAGATATTT
TRGJP2 TRGV4 . CATWNGPPSSDWIKTF TGTGCCACCTGGAATGGGCCCCCTAGTAGTGATTGGATCAAGACGTTT
TRGJ1/TRGJ2 TRGV2 . CATWDGRENYYKKLF TGTGCCACCTGGGACGGGCGCGAGAATTATTATAAGAAACTCTTT
TRGJ1/TRGJ2 TRGV9 few CALWEVQGIYYKKLF TGTGCCTTGTGGGAGGTGCAAGGGATTTATTATAAGAAACTCTTT
TRGJ1/TRGJ2 TRGV4 . CATWAFSNYYKKLF TGTGCCACCTGGGCCTTCTCCAATTATTATAAGAAACTCTTT
TRGJP2 TRGV4 . CATWNGGSDWIKTF TGTGCCACCTGGAATGGAGGAAGTGATTGGATCAAGACGTTT
TRGJ1/TRGJ2 TRGV8 . CATWDAETGDNKLF TGTGCCACCTGGGATGCGGAAACGGGTGATAACAAACTCTTT
TRGJP2 TRGV5 . CATWDRLGSDWIKTF TGTGCCACCTGGGACAGGCTTGGCAGTGATTGGATCAAGACGTTT
TRGJP2 TRGV8 few CATWGGIGWIKTF TGTGCCACCTGGGGAGGCATCGGTTGGATCAAGACGTTT
TRGJ1/TRGJ2 TRGV4 . CATWNFPLKKLF TGTGCCACCTGGAATTTCCCCCTTAAGAAACTCTTT
TRGJ1/TRGJ2 TRGV9 . CALWEVMPYYKKLF TGTGCCTTGTGGGAGGTCATGCCGTATTATAAGAAACTCTTT
TRGJ1/TRGJ2 TRGV5 . CATWDSLKKLF TGTGCCACCTGGGACAGTCTAAAGAAACTCTTT
TRGJ1/TRGJ2 TRGV2 . CATWDGPGHYKKLF TGTGCCACCTGGGACGGCCCGGGACATTATAAGAAACTCTTT
TRGJ1/TRGJ2 TRGV4 few CATWGPYYKKLF TGTGCCACCTGGGGTCCTTATTATAAGAAACTCTTT
TRGJ1/TRGJ2 TRGV9 . CALWGVHLSYKKLF TGTGCCTTGTGGGGGGTGCATCTCTCTTATAAGAAACTCTTT
TRGJP TRGV9 . CASNKAELGKKIKVF TGTGCCTCCAACAAGGCAGAGTTGGGCAAAAAAATCAAGGTATTT
TRGJP2 TRGV9 few CALWEVLIKTF TGTGCCTTGTGGGAGGTCCTGATCAAGACGTTT